This TCR beta chain was sequenced for a study of cytomegalovirus exposure and HLA in healthy donors. Regarding the study as a whole: Later genetic work tied a missense DCLRE1C variant to beta-chain V and J trimming. Later analysis placed DRB1 highest and HLA-C lowest in TCR association rates, which differed by HLA locus. The study labeled 150 to 200 TCR beta chains cytomegalovirus-associated. Reported performance of the classifier showed diagnosis of cytomegalovirus status with high specificity and sensitivity.

This CDR3 has 13 amino acids. Trimming removed 1 base from V and 6 bases from J; junction bases left unmatched: 3. The germline CDR1 and CDR2 sequences are SGHDN and FVKESK. The PCR employed 60 Vbeta primers together with 13 Jbeta primers. Assay: immunoSEQ multiplex PCR; the TCRdb copy retains only in-frame clones and omits some. The sample consists of approximately 100,000 clones, around 65% of them appearing once. In the case of this clone: What it binds is unknown.

Input material: PBMCs. The genes are TRBV14 and TRBJ2-7; 7 positions match TRBD2. The receptor comes from a woman aged 45 to 65 in good health and CMV-seronegative. In nucleotides, the CDR3 is TGTGCCAGCAGCCAAGCGGGGGGACCCGAGCAGTACTTC. It encodes CASSQAGGPEQYF. Looking up the rest from reference TRBV14 and TRBJ2-7 gives the full variable domain: EAGVTQFPSHSVIEKGQTVTLRCDPISGHDNLYWYRRVMGKEIKFLLHFVKESKQDESGMPNNRFLAERTGGTYSTLKVQPAELEDSGVYFCASSQAGGPEQYFGPGTRLTVT.